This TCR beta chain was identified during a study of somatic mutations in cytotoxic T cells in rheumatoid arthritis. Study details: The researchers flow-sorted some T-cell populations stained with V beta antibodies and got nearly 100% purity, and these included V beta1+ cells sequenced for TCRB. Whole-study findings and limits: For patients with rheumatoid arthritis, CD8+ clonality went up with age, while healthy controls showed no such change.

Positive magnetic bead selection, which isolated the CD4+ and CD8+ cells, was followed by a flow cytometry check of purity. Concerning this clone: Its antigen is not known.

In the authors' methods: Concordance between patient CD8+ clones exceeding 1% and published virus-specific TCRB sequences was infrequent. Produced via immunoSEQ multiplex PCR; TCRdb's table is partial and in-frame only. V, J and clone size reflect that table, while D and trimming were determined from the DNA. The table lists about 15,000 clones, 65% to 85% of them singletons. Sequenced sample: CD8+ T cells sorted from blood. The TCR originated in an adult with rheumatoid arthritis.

CDR3 bases: TGTGCCACCCTAACCTCTACCTATGGCTACACCTTC. The encoded protein is CATLTSTYGYTF. The V call is TRBV27, the J call TRBJ1-2; D gene unclear. The CDR3 spans 12 residues. V shed 10 bases and J shed 4 bases, with 13 bases lying between them. Germline V lookup: CDR1 MNHEY, CDR2 SMNVEV (reference sequence).